This T cell receptor (beta chain) was found in a study of cytomegalovirus exposure and HLA in healthy donors. Study observations and caveats: It was reported that TCR beta sequences correctly inferred the HLA-A and HLA-B alleles for most subjects.

The primer mix had 60 Vbeta and 13 Jbeta primers. The assay was immunoSEQ multiplex PCR, and TCRdb's table has in-frame clones only and misses some. The table lists 110,000 or so clones, about 61% of them singletons. Remarks on this clone: Its antigen is undetermined.

The source material was PBMCs. This clonotype was obtained from a man between 18 and 29 years old in good health and CMV-seropositive.

CDR3 loop: CASATWGGGGSTDTQYF. The CDR3 nucleotides are TGTGCCAGCGCAACTTGGGGCGGGGGGGGTAGCACAGATACGCAGTATTTT. The rearrangement joins TRBV28 to TRBJ2-3, with 9 bases that match TRBD2. Looked up from germline, CDR1 is MDHEN and CDR2 is SYDVKM. This CDR3 has 17 residues. Trimming took 8 bases from V and 0 from J; bases not matched to a gene: 12.